This TCR beta chain was identified during a study of radiation and T cells in renal cell carcinoma. General study results and limits: Sampling covered only approximately 1 g of each tumor.

V was clipped by 2 bases and J by 12 bases; unmatched bases: 4. The length of the CDR3 is 12 residues. Germline CDR1 is SEHNR and CDR2 is FQNEAQ (reference sequence). The repertoire was sequenced with immunoSEQ multiplex PCR; TCRdb's copy has only in-frame clones and lacks some. The table includes 20,000 to 30,000 clones, 55% to 75% detected once. Documented treatment: treatment-naive control, cytoreductive nephrectomy. The patient's renal cell carcinoma had clear cell pathology. Worth noting for this clone: The antigen remains unidentified.

Here the sequenced sample was tumor tissue, taken from a patient whose treatment was nephrectomy without radiotherapy. The sequence came from a man aged 35 to 55 with renal cell carcinoma. This rearrangement joins TRBV7-9 to TRBJ2-1; 7 bases match TRBD2. The CDR3 spells CASSLSGGRQFF. The CDR3 DNA sequence: TGTGCCAGCAGCTTATCGGGGGGTCGGCAGTTCTTC.